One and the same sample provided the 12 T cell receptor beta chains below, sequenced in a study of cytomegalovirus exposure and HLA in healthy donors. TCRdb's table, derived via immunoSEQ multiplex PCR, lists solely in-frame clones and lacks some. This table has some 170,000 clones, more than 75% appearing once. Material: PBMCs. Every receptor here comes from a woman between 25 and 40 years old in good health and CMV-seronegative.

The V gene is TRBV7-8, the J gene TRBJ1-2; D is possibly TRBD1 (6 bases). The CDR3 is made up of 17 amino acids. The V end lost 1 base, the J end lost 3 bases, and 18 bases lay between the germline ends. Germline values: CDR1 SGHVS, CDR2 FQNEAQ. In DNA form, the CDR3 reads TGTGCCAGCAGCTTAGTAGGGGGACAAGTAGGGGACTATGGCTACACCTTC. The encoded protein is CASSLVGGQVGDYGYTF.

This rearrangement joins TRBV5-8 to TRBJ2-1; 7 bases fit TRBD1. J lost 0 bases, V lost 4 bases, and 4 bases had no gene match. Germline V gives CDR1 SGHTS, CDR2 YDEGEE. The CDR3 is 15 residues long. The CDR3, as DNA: TGTGCCAGCAGCCCCTGGGACAGCTCCTACAATGAGCAGTTCTTC. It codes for CASSPWDSSYNEQFF.

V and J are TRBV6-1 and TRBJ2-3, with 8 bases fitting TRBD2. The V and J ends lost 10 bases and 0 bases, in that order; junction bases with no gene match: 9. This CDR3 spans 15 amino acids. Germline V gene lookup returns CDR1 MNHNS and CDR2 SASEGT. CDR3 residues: CATCERGRSTDTQYF. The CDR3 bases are TGTGCCACCTGTGAGCGGGGGCGTAGCACAGATACGCAGTATTTT.

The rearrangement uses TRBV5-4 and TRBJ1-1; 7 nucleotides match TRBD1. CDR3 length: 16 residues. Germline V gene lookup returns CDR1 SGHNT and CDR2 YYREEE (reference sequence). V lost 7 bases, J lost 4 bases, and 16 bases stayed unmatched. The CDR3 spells CASHVRGRGGRTEAFF. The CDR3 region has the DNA TGTGCCAGCCACGTGAGGGGGCGGGGGGGGCGCACTGAAGCTTTCTTT.

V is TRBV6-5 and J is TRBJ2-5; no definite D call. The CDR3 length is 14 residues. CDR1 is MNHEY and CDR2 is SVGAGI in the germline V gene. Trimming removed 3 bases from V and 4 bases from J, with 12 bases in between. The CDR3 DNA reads TGTGCCAGCAGTTATTCCGGGTCCACAGAGACCCAGTACTTC. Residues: CASSYSGSTETQYF.

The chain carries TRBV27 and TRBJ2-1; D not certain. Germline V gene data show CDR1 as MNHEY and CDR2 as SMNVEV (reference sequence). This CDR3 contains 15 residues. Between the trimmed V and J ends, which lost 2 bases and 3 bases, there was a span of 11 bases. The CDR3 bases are TGTGCCAGCAGTTTAGCTAACAGCTTCTACAATGAGCAGTTCTTC. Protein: CASSLANSFYNEQFF.

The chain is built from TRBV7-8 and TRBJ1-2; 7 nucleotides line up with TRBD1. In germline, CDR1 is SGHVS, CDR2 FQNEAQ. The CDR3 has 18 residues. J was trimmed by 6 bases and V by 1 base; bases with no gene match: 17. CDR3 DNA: TGTGCCAGCAGCTTAGGAAGGGACAGCCTGCCCCCCTTTAATGGCTACACCTTC. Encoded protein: CASSLGRDSLPPFNGYTF.

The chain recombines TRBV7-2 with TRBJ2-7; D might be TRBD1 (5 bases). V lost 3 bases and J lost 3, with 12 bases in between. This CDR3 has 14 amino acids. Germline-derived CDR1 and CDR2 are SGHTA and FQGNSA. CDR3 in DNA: TGTGCCAGCAGCTTTTCAGGGCCAGGCTACGAGCAGTACTTC. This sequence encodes CASSFSGPGYEQYF.

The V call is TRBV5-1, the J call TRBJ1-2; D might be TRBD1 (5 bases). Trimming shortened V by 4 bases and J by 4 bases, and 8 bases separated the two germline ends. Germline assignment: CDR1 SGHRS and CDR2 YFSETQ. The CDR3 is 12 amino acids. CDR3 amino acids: CASSRDSYGYTF. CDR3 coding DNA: TGCGCCAGCAGCCGAGACAGCTATGGCTACACCTTC.

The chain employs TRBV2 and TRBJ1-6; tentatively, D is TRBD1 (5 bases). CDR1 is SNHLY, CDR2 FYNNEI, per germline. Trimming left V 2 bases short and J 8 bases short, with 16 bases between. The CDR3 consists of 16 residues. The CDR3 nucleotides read TGTGCCAGCAGTGAACGGGGGGGGGAGTCAGATTCACCCCTCCACTTT. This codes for CASSERGGESDSPLHF.

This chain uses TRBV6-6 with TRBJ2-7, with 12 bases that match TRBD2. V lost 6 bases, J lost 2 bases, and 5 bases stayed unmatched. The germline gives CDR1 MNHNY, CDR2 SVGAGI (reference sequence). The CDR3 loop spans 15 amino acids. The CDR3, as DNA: TGTGCCAGCAGACCGACTAGCGGGGGAACCTACGAGCAGTACTTC. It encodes CASRPTSGGTYEQYF.

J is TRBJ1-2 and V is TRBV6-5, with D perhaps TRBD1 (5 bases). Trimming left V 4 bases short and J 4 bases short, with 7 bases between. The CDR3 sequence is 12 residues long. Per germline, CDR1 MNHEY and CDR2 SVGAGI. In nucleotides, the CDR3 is TGTGCCAGCAGTTCGGGGGTCTATGGCTACACCTTC. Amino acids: CASSSGVYGYTF.